Listed below are T cell receptor beta chains from one sample, sequenced in a study of blood T cell repertoires in COVID-19. Generated by immunoSEQ multiplex PCR, the TCRdb table keeps only in-frame clones and is missing some. The sample lists under 200,000 clones; around nine tenths were seen once. Input material: PBMCs or T cells enriched from blood (not recorded which). These receptors all stem from a woman under 30 who had recovered from COVID-19. CDR3s include the opening cysteine and the closing phenylalanine or tryptophan. Fields, in order: CDR3 length, D gene, clone size, V gene, J gene, CDR3 DNA, CDR3 protein. A D gene is named only where the DNA matches it firmly. Not every row has a clone size; where given, it reads once, few, many or a size class.

cdr3_length: 16
d_call: TRBD2
clone_size: -
v_call: TRBV4-2
j_call: TRBJ2-1
cdr3_nt: TGTGCCAGCAGCCAATCTCTGACTAGCGGGAGAAGTGAGCAGTTCTTC
cdr3_aa: CASSQSLTSGRSEQFF

cdr3_length: 14
d_call: -
clone_size: once
v_call: TRBV30
j_call: TRBJ1-6
cdr3_nt: TGTGCCTCGGTGGCGGGCACCTATAATTCACCCCTCCACTTT
cdr3_aa: CASVAGTYNSPLHF

cdr3_length: 14
d_call: TRBD2
clone_size: -
v_call: TRBV5-4
j_call: TRBJ2-7
cdr3_nt: TGTGCCAGCAGCTTGACTAGCGGGACGAGCGAGCAGTACTTC
cdr3_aa: CASSLTSGTSEQYF

cdr3_length: 15
d_call: -
clone_size: -
v_call: TRBV13
j_call: TRBJ1-5
cdr3_nt: TGTGCCAGCAGCTTATCGTCAACAGGCAATCAGCCCCAGCATTTT
cdr3_aa: CASSLSSTGNQPQHF

cdr3_length: 17
d_call: TRBD2
clone_size: -
v_call: TRBV7-9
j_call: TRBJ2-1
cdr3_nt: TGTGCCAGCAGCACCCCCGGGGGACTAGGAACCTACAATGAGCAGTTCTTC
cdr3_aa: CASSTPGGLGTYNEQFF

cdr3_length: 11
d_call: TRBD1
clone_size: -
v_call: TRBV7-9
j_call: TRBJ2-7
cdr3_nt: TGTGCCAGCAGGTATGGGGACAGGGAGTACTTC
cdr3_aa: CASRYGDREYF

cdr3_length: 14
d_call: -
clone_size: -
v_call: TRBV5-1
j_call: TRBJ1-4
cdr3_nt: TGCGCCAGCAGCTTGTTTCAGACTAATGAAAAACTGTTTTTT
cdr3_aa: CASSLFQTNEKLFF

cdr3_length: 13
d_call: -
clone_size: -
v_call: TRBV9
j_call: TRBJ2-1
cdr3_nt: TGTGCCAGCAGCGTAGCTACTCCCTACCAGCAGTTCTTC
cdr3_aa: CASSVATPYQQFF

cdr3_length: 17
d_call: -
clone_size: -
v_call: TRBV2
j_call: TRBJ2-7
cdr3_nt: TGTGCCAGCAGTGAAGAAGCCGCTGGGACATTCTCCTACGAGCAGTACTTC
cdr3_aa: CASSEEAAGTFSYEQYF

cdr3_length: 14
d_call: -
clone_size: -
v_call: TRBV27
j_call: TRBJ2-5
cdr3_nt: TGTGCCAGCAGTTTAATGGGCTTAGGGGGGACCCAGTACTTC
cdr3_aa: CASSLMGLGGTQYF

cdr3_length: 12
d_call: -
clone_size: -
v_call: TRBV27
j_call: TRBJ2-2
cdr3_nt: TGTGCCAGCAGCTTCTTTACCGGGGAGCTGTTTTTT
cdr3_aa: CASSFFTGELFF

cdr3_length: 18
d_call: TRBD1
clone_size: -
v_call: TRBV11-2
j_call: TRBJ1-2
cdr3_nt: TGTGCCAGCAGCAACATCAAGGCAGGGGGCATTCGACACTATGGCTACACCTTC
cdr3_aa: CASSNIKAGGIRHYGYTF

cdr3_length: 17
d_call: TRBD2
clone_size: -
v_call: TRBV28
j_call: TRBJ2-7
cdr3_nt: TGTGCCAGCACCGGACCTAATACTAGCGGGTACTCCTACGAGCAGTACTTC
cdr3_aa: CASTGPNTSGYSYEQYF

cdr3_length: 14
d_call: -
clone_size: -
v_call: TRBV27
j_call: TRBJ2-7
cdr3_nt: TGTGCCAGCAGTTTATACGGAGGAACCTACGAGCAGTACTTC
cdr3_aa: CASSLYGGTYEQYF

cdr3_length: 14
d_call: -
clone_size: -
v_call: TRBV11-2
j_call: TRBJ2-1
cdr3_nt: TGTGCCAGCAGCTTAGTTGAGCGGATGGGTGAGCAGTTCTTC
cdr3_aa: CASSLVERMGEQFF

cdr3_length: 18
d_call: TRBD2
clone_size: -
v_call: TRBV5-6
j_call: TRBJ2-7
cdr3_nt: TGTGCCAGCAGCTTGGGGGAGGTTCGACTAGCGGGAAGCTACGAGCAGTACTTC
cdr3_aa: CASSLGEVRLAGSYEQYF

cdr3_length: 15
d_call: -
clone_size: -
v_call: TRBV5-1
j_call: TRBJ2-3
cdr3_nt: TGCGCCAGCAGCTTGGTGGCTCAGGGAACAGATACGCAGTATTTT
cdr3_aa: CASSLVAQGTDTQYF

cdr3_length: 14
d_call: -
clone_size: -
v_call: TRBV27
j_call: TRBJ1-4
cdr3_nt: TGTGCCAGCAGTTTACGACATCGGAATGAAAAACTGTTTTTT
cdr3_aa: CASSLRHRNEKLFF

cdr3_length: 11
d_call: TRBD1
clone_size: -
v_call: TRBV12-3/TRBV12-4
j_call: TRBJ2-7
cdr3_nt: TGTGCCAGCAGTTCAAACAGGGGCCTTTACTTC
cdr3_aa: CASSSNRGLYF

cdr3_length: 14
d_call: TRBD1
clone_size: -
v_call: TRBV9
j_call: TRBJ1-6
cdr3_nt: TGTGCCAGCAGCGTCGGGACAGGGGGATCACCCCTCCACTTT
cdr3_aa: CASSVGTGGSPLHF

cdr3_length: 16
d_call: TRBD2
clone_size: -
v_call: TRBV6-2/TRBV6-3
j_call: TRBJ2-3
cdr3_nt: TGTGCCAGCAGTACCCTGACTAGCGGGAGAGGTTATACGCAGTATTTT
cdr3_aa: CASSTLTSGRGYTQYF

cdr3_length: 14
d_call: TRBD2
clone_size: -
v_call: TRBV27
j_call: TRBJ2-3
cdr3_nt: TGTGCCAGCAGTCCCGGGACTAGCGGGAACACGCAGTATTTT
cdr3_aa: CASSPGTSGNTQYF

cdr3_length: 17
d_call: -
clone_size: -
v_call: TRBV9
j_call: TRBJ2-4
cdr3_nt: TGTGCCAGCAGCGTAAATCCCCAGGGTTTCGCCAAAAACATTCAGTACTTC
cdr3_aa: CASSVNPQGFAKNIQYF

cdr3_length: 16
d_call: TRBD2
clone_size: -
v_call: TRBV4-2
j_call: TRBJ2-7
cdr3_nt: TGTGCCAGCAGCCAAGATCTGGCGGGAGTAACGTACGAGCAGTACTTC
cdr3_aa: CASSQDLAGVTYEQYF

cdr3_length: 15
d_call: -
clone_size: once
v_call: TRBV5-4
j_call: TRBJ1-5
cdr3_nt: TGTGCCAGCAGCGCGGGACCAAATAGCAATCAGCCCCAGCATTTT
cdr3_aa: CASSAGPNSNQPQHF

cdr3_length: 16
d_call: TRBD2
clone_size: -
v_call: TRBV6-1
j_call: TRBJ2-7
cdr3_nt: TGTGCCAGCAGTGAAGCCCCAGCGGGAGGGCTCGACGAGCAGTACTTC
cdr3_aa: CASSEAPAGGLDEQYF

cdr3_length: 14
d_call: -
clone_size: -
v_call: TRBV30
j_call: TRBJ2-7
cdr3_nt: TGTGCCTGGAGGGTGCGCTCGTTCTCCTACGAGCAGTACTTC
cdr3_aa: CAWRVRSFSYEQYF

cdr3_length: 12
d_call: -
clone_size: -
v_call: TRBV5-1
j_call: TRBJ2-3
cdr3_nt: TGCGCCAGCAGCTTTTCGTTTGATACGCAGTATTTT
cdr3_aa: CASSFSFDTQYF

cdr3_length: 14
d_call: -
clone_size: -
v_call: TRBV7-9
j_call: TRBJ2-7
cdr3_nt: TGTGCCAGCAGCTTCGGGGTCGGGGTCTACGAGCAGTACTTC
cdr3_aa: CASSFGVGVYEQYF

cdr3_length: 14
d_call: -
clone_size: -
v_call: TRBV29-1
j_call: TRBJ1-1
cdr3_nt: TGCAGCGTTGGGGGCGGTAGGATGAACACTGAAGCTTTCTTT
cdr3_aa: CSVGGGRMNTEAFF

cdr3_length: 16
d_call: -
clone_size: -
v_call: TRBV3-1/TRBV3-2
j_call: TRBJ2-3
cdr3_nt: TGTGCCAGCAGCCAAGAGTTGGGGCAAAGCACAGATACGCAGTATTTT
cdr3_aa: CASSQELGQSTDTQYF

cdr3_length: 17
d_call: TRBD2
clone_size: -
v_call: TRBV30
j_call: TRBJ2-5
cdr3_nt: TGTGCCTGGGCGGCCGGGACTAGCGGGAGAATCCAAGAGACCCAGTACTTC
cdr3_aa: CAWAAGTSGRIQETQYF

cdr3_length: 13
d_call: -
clone_size: few
v_call: TRBV4-1
j_call: TRBJ2-7
cdr3_nt: TGCGCCAGCAGCCGAGCCTCCTCCTACGAGCAGTACTTC
cdr3_aa: CASSRASSYEQYF

cdr3_length: 14
d_call: TRBD2
clone_size: -
v_call: TRBV12-5
j_call: TRBJ2-1
cdr3_nt: TGTGCTAGTGCCAGGACTAGCGGGTGGAATGAGCAGTTCTTC
cdr3_aa: CASARTSGWNEQFF

cdr3_length: 16
d_call: TRBD2
clone_size: -
v_call: TRBV7-6
j_call: TRBJ2-2
cdr3_nt: TGTGCCAGCAGCTTAAGGACTAGCGAGAACACCGGGGAGCTGTTTTTT
cdr3_aa: CASSLRTSENTGELFF

cdr3_length: 11
d_call: -
clone_size: few
v_call: TRBV5-8
j_call: TRBJ1-5
cdr3_nt: TGTGCCAGCACCCTCAGTCAGCCCCAGCATTTT
cdr3_aa: CASTLSQPQHF

cdr3_length: 16
d_call: -
clone_size: -
v_call: TRBV19
j_call: TRBJ2-7
cdr3_nt: TGTGCCAGTAGTATAGATCGGGGAGCCCCTGGGAAGGAGCAGTACTTC
cdr3_aa: CASSIDRGAPGKEQYF

cdr3_length: 15
d_call: -
clone_size: few
v_call: TRBV7-9
j_call: TRBJ2-2
cdr3_nt: TGTGCCAGCAGCCCACGGTTAGCGAACACCGGGGAGCTGTTTTTT
cdr3_aa: CASSPRLANTGELFF

cdr3_length: 16
d_call: TRBD2
clone_size: -
v_call: TRBV6-1
j_call: TRBJ2-1
cdr3_nt: TGTGCCAGCAGTGGAAGACTAGCGGGACGGTCTAATGAGCAGTTCTTC
cdr3_aa: CASSGRLAGRSNEQFF

cdr3_length: 16
d_call: -
clone_size: -
v_call: TRBV4-1
j_call: TRBJ2-3
cdr3_nt: TGCGCCAGCAGCCTCCATGGCGGGCTACTCACAGATACGCAGTATTTT
cdr3_aa: CASSLHGGLLTDTQYF

cdr3_length: 14
d_call: -
clone_size: -
v_call: TRBV7-8
j_call: TRBJ1-5
cdr3_nt: TGTGCCAGCAGCTTAGTGGGCTTCAATCAGCCCCAGCATTTT
cdr3_aa: CASSLVGFNQPQHF

cdr3_length: 15
d_call: -
clone_size: -
v_call: TRBV6-6
j_call: TRBJ1-1
cdr3_nt: TGTGCCAGCAGTTACCCCGGACAGATGAACACTGAAGCTTTCTTT
cdr3_aa: CASSYPGQMNTEAFF

cdr3_length: 19
d_call: -
clone_size: few
v_call: TRBV20-1
j_call: TRBJ1-5
cdr3_nt: TGCAGTGCTAGTTTGTTAGCTGGGAAGATGGGCAGGGGCAATCAGCCCCAGCATTTT
cdr3_aa: CSASLLAGKMGRGNQPQHF